These T cell receptor beta chains were read from a single sample in a study. TCRdb redid the calling of the 5' RACE reads with MiXCR, one entry per CDR3 protein. The sample shows 8,500 to 9,500 distinct CDR3 sequences, more than 50% of them seen only once. Sequenced sample: tumor-infiltrating memory CD4+ T cells sorted from the breast tumor. All receptors derive from a female donor with breast cancer. CDR3s include the opening cysteine and the closing phenylalanine or tryptophan. A D gene is named only where the DNA matches it firmly. Rows may omit the clone size; those that give it use once, few, many or a size class.

clone size | D gene | J gene | V gene | CDR3 protein | CDR3 DNA
NA | TRBD2 | TRBJ2-7 | TRBV5-1 | CASSWWKPGGYEQYF | TGCGCCAGCAGCTGGTGGAAACCGGGGGGTTACGAGCAGTACTTC
NA | NA | TRBJ2-5 | TRBV12-3/TRBV12-4 | CASSLGRGLVGQETQYF | TGTGCCAGCAGTTTAGGGCGTGGGCTAGTGGGCCAAGAGACCCAGTACTTC
once | NA | TRBJ2-3 | TRBV12-3/TRBV12-4 | CPSSTRSPSTDTQYF | TGTCCCAGCAGCACACGGTCGCCTAGCACAGATACGCAGTATTTT
NA | NA | TRBJ2-4 | TRBV6-5 | CASSYSKVAKNIQYF | TGTGCCAGCAGTTACTCGAAGGTAGCCAAAAACATTCAGTACTTC
few | TRBD1 | TRBJ1-3 | TRBV28 | CASRETGGSGNTIYF | TGTGCCAGCAGAGAGACAGGGGGTTCTGGAAACACCATATATTTT
NA | NA | TRBJ2-7 | TRBV20-1 | CSARDLSYSYEQYF | TGCAGTGCTAGAGATTTGTCCTACTCCTACGAGCAGTACTTC
medium-sized | NA | TRBJ2-5 | TRBV6-5 | CASSKDGEETQYF | TGTGCCAGCAGTAAGGACGGAGAAGAGACCCAGTACTTC
few | NA | TRBJ2-5 | TRBV24-1 | CATSDPTSGEETQYF | TGTGCCACCAGTGATCCCACTTCCGGCGAAGAGACCCAGTACTTC
NA | NA | TRBJ1-6 | TRBV9 | CASSSPGGFYNSPLHF | TGTGCCAGCAGCTCCCCCGGAGGATTCTATAATTCACCCCTCCACTTT
NA | TRBD2 | TRBJ2-3 | TRBV12-3/TRBV12-4 | CASSFRPVRIAGEVTDTQYF | TGTGCCAGCAGTTTCCGGCCCGTACGAATAGCGGGAGAGGTCACAGATACGCAGTATTTT
NA | NA | TRBJ1-2 | TRBV29-1 | CSALYNGFGYGYTF | TGCAGCGCTCTCTACAATGGATTTGGATATGGCTACACCTTC
few | TRBD1 | TRBJ2-5 | TRBV12-3/TRBV12-4 | CASSLTGSETQYF | TGTGCCAGCAGTTTGACAGGGTCCGAGACCCAGTACTTC
NA | NA | TRBJ1-6 | TRBV20-1 | CSARGGRILLGSPLHF | TGCAGTGCTAGAGGAGGACGCATCCTATTAGGATCACCCCTCCACTTT
NA | NA | TRBJ2-7 | TRBV4-2 | CASSREDGEQYF | TGTGCCAGCAGCCGAGAGGACGGCGAGCAGTACTTC
few | TRBD1 | TRBJ2-2 | TRBV11-2 | CASSLGQGVANTGELFF | TGTGCCAGCAGCTTAGGGCAGGGGGTCGCGAACACCGGGGAGCTGTTTTTT
NA | TRBD2 | TRBJ2-3 | TRBV12-3/TRBV12-4 | CASSFVAGGTDTQYF | TGTGCCAGCAGTTTTGTCGCGGGAGGCACAGATACGCAGTATTTT
NA | NA | TRBJ2-7 | TRBV11-2 | CASSLPGPTYEQYF | TGTGCCAGCAGCTTACCGGGACCTACTTACGAGCAGTACTTC
NA | TRBD2 | TRBJ2-3 | TRBV11-2 | CASSILAGTADTQYF | TGTGCCAGCAGCATTCTAGCGGGAACGGCAGATACGCAGTATTTT
NA | TRBD1 | TRBJ1-5 | TRBV29-1 | CSVGGGQGEQPQHF | TGCAGCGTTGGGGGTGGACAGGGAGAACAGCCCCAGCATTTT
NA | NA | TRBJ1-6 | TRBV14 | CASSQGAQGSPLHF | TGTGCCAGCAGCCAAGGGGCCCAAGGATCACCCCTCCACTTT
NA | NA | TRBJ1-5 | TRBV4-2 | CASSQVGSDHRPQHF | TGTGCCAGCAGCCAGGTTGGGTCCGACCATCGGCCCCAGCATTTT
NA | TRBD1 | TRBJ1-6 | TRBV12-3/TRBV12-4 | CASSRGQGNSPLHF | TGTGCCAGCAGCCGAGGACAGGGGAATTCACCCCTCCACTTT
few | NA | TRBJ1-2 | TRBV6-1 | CASSDGGQIGGYTF | TGTGCCAGCAGTGATGGGGGGCAGATCGGTGGCTACACCTTC
NA | TRBD2 | TRBJ2-7 | TRBV7-8 | CASSHSSGWEVRQYF | TGTGCCAGCAGCCATAGTAGCGGGTGGGAGGTTCGTCAGTACTTC
few | NA | TRBJ1-1 | TRBV28 | CASSAPGRWNTEAFF | TGTGCCAGCAGTGCTCCGGGACGGTGGAACACTGAAGCTTTCTTT
once | NA | TRBJ2-3 | TRBV5-1 | CASSLTGNLDTQYF | TGCGCCAGCAGCTTGACAGGGAACCTAGATACGCAGTATTTT
NA | NA | TRBJ2-5 | TRBV7-6 | CASSRQPQETQYF | TGTGCCAGCAGCCGACAGCCACAAGAGACCCAGTACTTC
few | TRBD2 | TRBJ2-7 | TRBV20-1 | CSARDPKRGDEQYF | TGCAGTGCTAGAGATCCTAAGCGGGGGGACGAGCAGTACTTC
NA | NA | TRBJ2-7 | TRBV4-1 | CASTRGPGRGIPYEQYF | TGCGCCAGCACCCGGGGACCGGGACGCGGGATTCCCTACGAGCAGTACTTC
NA | NA | TRBJ2-7 | TRBV24-1 | CATSDPDSYEQYF | TGTGCCACCAGTGATCCAGACTCCTACGAGCAGTACTTC
few | NA | TRBJ2-5 | TRBV29-1 | CSVGHSAQETQYF | TGCAGCGTTGGTCACAGCGCCCAAGAGACCCAGTACTTC
few | TRBD1 | TRBJ2-7 | TRBV4-1 | CASSGDRTYEQYF | TGCGCCAGCAGCGGGGACAGGACCTACGAGCAGTACTTC
NA | TRBD1 | TRBJ2-1 | TRBV5-6 | CASSAMTGISYNEQFF | TGTGCCAGCAGCGCGATGACAGGGATCAGCTACAATGAGCAGTTCTTC
NA | TRBD1 | TRBJ1-6 | TRBV5-1 | CASSSGQGVNSPLHF | TGCGCCAGCAGCTCGGGACAGGGTGTAAATTCACCCCTCCACTTT
NA | NA | TRBJ1-1 | TRBV20-1 | CSARSWGAGNTEALF | NA
few | NA | TRBJ1-5 | TRBV12-3/TRBV12-4 | CASSLIRTNQPQHF | TGTGCCAGCAGTTTGATTCGAACCAATCAGCCCCAGCATTTT
few | NA | TRBJ2-2 | TRBV7-2 | CASSSSGTHLVELFF | TGTGCCAGCAGCTCCTCCGGGACGCACCTCGTGGAGCTGTTTTTT
NA | NA | TRBJ2-7 | TRBV12-3/TRBV12-4 | CASSSGEAQYF | TGTGCCAGCAGTTCCGGAGAGGCGCAGTACTTC
NA | TRBD2 | TRBJ2-1 | TRBV4-1 | CASSQVQGLAGYNEQFF | TGCGCCAGCAGCCAAGTTCAAGGACTAGCGGGGTACAATGAGCAGTTCTTC
NA | TRBD1 | TRBJ1-1 | TRBV28 | CASRPSAGQPNTEAFF | TGTGCCAGCAGGCCATCCGCGGGACAGCCGAACACTGAAGCTTTCTTT
NA | TRBD1 | TRBJ2-7 | TRBV12-3/TRBV12-4 | CASSLAGGRKYF | TGTGCCAGCAGTTTGGCAGGGGGCAGAAAGTACTTC
NA | NA | TRBJ2-1 | TRBV7-3 | CASSIPGSHNEQFF | TGTGCCAGCAGCATACCCGGGAGCCATAATGAGCAGTTCTTC
NA | NA | TRBJ2-5 | TRBV28 | CASSLGTARETQYF | TGCGCCAGCAGCTTGGGGACCGCCAGGGAGACCCAGTACTTC
NA | NA | TRBJ1-5 | TRBV12-3/TRBV12-4 | CASRDSRNQPQHF | TGTGCCAGCCGGGACTCCCGCAATCAGCCCCAGCATTTT
few | NA | TRBJ1-1 | TRBV7-2 | CASSSLGGYLEAFF | TGTGCCAGCAGCTCCCTTGGGGGGTACCTTGAAGCTTTCTTT
NA | TRBD1 | TRBJ1-2 | TRBV7-2 | CASTPGGQNYGYTF | TGTGCCAGCACACCTGGGGGACAGAACTATGGCTACACCTTC
few | TRBD2 | TRBJ2-1 | TRBV6-2/TRBV6-3 | CASSSGLAGGISYNEQFF | TGTGCCAGCAGTTCAGGACTAGCGGGAGGTATCTCCTACAATGAGCAGTTCTTC
NA | TRBD2 | TRBJ2-7 | TRBV5-1 | CASSLGASGLGEQYF | TGCGCCAGCAGCTTGGGGGCTAGCGGGCTTGGAGAGCAGTACTTC
NA | TRBD2 | TRBJ2-1 | TRBV24-1 | CATSDKVREGYNEQFF | TGTGCCACCAGTGATAAGGTTCGGGAGGGTTACAATGAGCAGTTCTTC
NA | NA | TRBJ1-5 | TRBV12-3/TRBV12-4 | CASTLGTNQPQHF | TGTGCCAGCACCCTGGGGACAAATCAGCCCCAGCATTTT
NA | TRBD2 | TRBJ2-1 | TRBV4-1 | CASSQEGSGRNEQFF | TGCGCCAGCAGCCAAGAGGGTAGCGGGAGAAATGAGCAGTTCTTC
medium-sized | NA | TRBJ1-1 | TRBV6-5 | CASSYSERDTPEAFF | TGTGCCAGCAGTTACTCGGAGAGAGATACGCCTGAAGCTTTCTTT
NA | NA | TRBJ1-3 | TRBV12-3/TRBV12-4 | CASSLAPGSGNTIYF | TGTGCCAGCAGTTTAGCCCCAGGATCTGGAAACACCATATATTTT
few | NA | TRBJ2-3 | TRBV5-1 | CASSLATGVTDTQYF | TGCGCCAGCAGCTTGGCGACAGGAGTTACAGATACGCAGTATTTT
few | NA | TRBJ2-5 | TRBV7-6 | CASSEVKTQYF | TGTGCCAGCAGCGAGGTTAAGACCCAGTACTTC
NA | NA | TRBJ2-7 | TRBV2 | CASSGSLGEQYF | TGTGCCAGCAGTGGATCTTTGGGCGAGCAGTACTTC
NA | NA | TRBJ2-7 | TRBV5-6 | CASSSRVGSYEQYF | TGTGCCAGCAGCTCACGGGTGGGCTCCTACGAGCAGTACTTC